One sample yielded the 12 T cell receptor beta chains listed below, sequenced in a study of PD-1 blockade in mismatch repair-deficient tumors. Sequencing used immunoSEQ multiplex PCR; TCRdb keeps in-frame clones, though not all of them. Of more than 85,000 clones in the sample, over 65% were seen once. The sequencing used peripheral blood, collected about eight months after starting pembrolizumab. The receptors originated from an adult with mismatch repair-deficient cancer.

This clone was seen only a few times. V is TRBV27 and J is TRBJ1-1; 8 bases map to TRBD1. Germline lookup yields CDR1 MNHEY and CDR2 SMNVEV (reference sequence). The trim removed 6 bases at V and 2 bases at J, leaving 5 bases unmatched. There are 14 residues in the CDR3. The CDR3 bases are TGTGCCAGCAGGCCCGGGACAGGTAACACTGAAGCTTTCTTT. Translating it yields CASRPGTGNTEAFF.

The chain joins TRBV4-1 to TRBJ2-1, with D maybe TRBD2 (5 bases). Germline lookup yields CDR1 MGHRA and CDR2 YSYEKL. V dropped 2 bases and J dropped 4 bases, with 12 bases sitting between them. The CDR3 totals 15 residues. For the CDR3, the DNA is TGCGCCAGCAGCCAAAAAACTCTAGCTTACAATGAGCAGTTCTTC. Translating it yields CASSQKTLAYNEQFF.

This sequence joins TRBV7-2 and TRBJ1-3; D may be TRBD1 (5 bases). From germline, CDR1 is SGHTA and CDR2 FQGNSA. The CDR3 loop spans 15 amino acids. V dropped 3 bases and J dropped 4 bases, with 13 bases sitting between them. CDR3 protein: CASSFGGNGGNTIYF. DNA for the CDR3: TGTGCCAGCAGCTTCGGGGGGAACGGAGGAAACACCATATATTTT.

J is TRBJ2-5 and V is TRBV6-6; the D is unclear. This CDR3 is built from 12 residues. Germline V gene lookup returns CDR1 MNHNY and CDR2 SVGAGI (reference sequence). Deletions cut 6 bases from V and 5 bases from J, with 10 bases between. The CDR3 bases are TGTGCCAGCAGAGGTGTTGTCGAGACCCAGTACTTC. Translation: CASRGVVETQYF.

The chain carries TRBV29-1 and TRBJ2-3; possible D gene TRBD1, 5 bases. The V gene lost 8 bases and the J gene lost 1 base, with 16 bases spanning the gap. CDR3 size: 14 residues. Germline V CDR1 and CDR2: SQVTM, ANQGSEA. The CDR3 loop is CSLSGQGGTDTQYF. CDR3 bases: TGCAGCCTTTCCGGGCAGGGCGGCACAGATACGCAGTATTTT.

The gene calls are TRBV19 and TRBJ2-5; 9 nucleotides match TRBD2. Germline CDR1 reads LNHDA; CDR2 reads SQIVND (reference sequence). V dropped 3 bases and J dropped 5; count of bases not matched to a gene: 7. CDR3 size: 15 residues. The CDR3 DNA reads TGTGCCAGTAGTATCTTAGCGGGAGTGCGGGAGACCCAGTACTTC. Translation: CASSILAGVRETQYF.

This rearrangement joins TRBV27 to TRBJ2-5; D gene uncertain. The CDR3 loop spans 14 amino acids. V was trimmed by 3 bases and J by 4 bases, leaving 12 bases between them. Germline V lookup: CDR1 MNHEY, CDR2 SMNVEV (reference sequence). CDR3 in amino acids: CASSFEPTGETQYF. CDR3 bases: TGTGCCAGCAGTTTCGAGCCCACGGGAGAGACCCAGTACTTC.

V usage is TRBV5-1 and J usage is TRBJ2-7; maybe TRBD1 (8 bases). This CDR3 region has 14 residues. Germline CDR1 SGHRS, CDR2 YFSETQ. V was pared by 5 bases and J by 4 bases, with 16 bases between. The CDR3 sequence is CASRSQQGGYEQYF. Written as DNA, the CDR3 is TGCGCCAGCAGATCCCAACAGGGGGGGTACGAGCAGTACTTC.

The V and J genes are TRBV19 and TRBJ2-1; tentatively, D is TRBD1 (5 bases). Trimming pared 7 bases from V and 2 bases from J, leaving 12 bases between. The V gene's germline CDR1 is LNHDA and CDR2 SQIVND (reference sequence). This CDR3 has 14 amino acids. The CDR3, as DNA: TGTGCCAGTACAGGAGACAGCGCCTACAATGAGCAGTTCTTC. Residues: CASTGDSAYNEQFF.

The chain combines TRBV27 with TRBJ2-1; TRBD2 might be the D (6 bases). The germline V gene encodes CDR1 MNHEY and CDR2 SMNVEV (reference sequence). The CDR3 extends over 14 amino acids. The V gene lost 10 bases and the J gene lost 5 bases, with 18 bases spanning the gap. The CDR3 sequence is CATSGIAENNEQFF. The DNA for the CDR3 is TGTGCCACCTCCGGAATAGCGGAAAACAATGAGCAGTTCTTC.

V is TRBV28 and J is TRBJ1-1; D gene ambiguous. The CDR3 runs 12 residues. CDR1 MDHEN and CDR2 SYDVKM come from the germline V gene. The ends were cut back, 2 bases at V and 14 bases at J, with 15 bases in the middle. CDR3 in DNA: TGTGCCAGCAGTTTAAAAGCCACTTCGGGGTTCTTT. As protein: CASSLKATSGFF. Based on the CDR3 plus reference TRBV28 and TRBJ1-1, the full variable domain is DVKVTQSSRYLVKRTGEKVFLECVQDMDHENMFWYRQDPGLGLRLIYFSYDVKMKEKGDIPEGYSVSREKKERFSLILESASTNQTSMYLCASSLKATSGFFGQGTRLTVV.

The chain couples TRBV30 to TRBJ2-4, with TRBD2 as a possible D gene (7 bases). Germline CDR1 reads GTSNPN; CDR2 reads SVGIG (reference sequence). Trimming removed 5 bases at V and 0 bases at J, with 11 bases between. CDR3 length equals 14 residues. As DNA, the CDR3 is TGTGCCTGGCGGGGGGCTGGAGCCAAAAACATTCAGTACTTC. The encoded protein is CAWRGAGAKNIQYF.